This entry features one T cell receptor beta chain sequence. Antigen specificity is unknown. The data originate from a study of cytomegalovirus exposure and HLA in healthy donors. There are 16 residues in the CDR3. Per the germline V gene, CDR1 is SGDLS and CDR2 is YYNGEE. Trimming cost V 0 bases and J 0 bases, with 10 bases left between them. A multiplex PCR was run with 60 Vbeta primers and 13 Jbeta primers. TCRdb's table, derived via immunoSEQ multiplex PCR, lists solely in-frame clones and lacks some. The sample has roughly 130,000 clones, around 82% seen once. General study results and limits: According to an earlier analysis, most TCR beta V segments yielded productive rearrangements about 90% or about 30% of the time. In a later analysis, the majority of CMV-associated beta chains seemingly showed HLA restriction.

Sequencing used PBMCs. This receptor was identified in a boy aged 5-17 years in good health and CMV-seronegative. This chain joins TRBV9 and TRBJ1-3; a weak D match, TRBD1 (6 bases). The CDR3 nucleotides are TGTGCCAGCAGCGTAGAGGCCAGGGGCTCTGGAAACACCATATATTTT. Translation: CASSVEARGSGNTIYF.